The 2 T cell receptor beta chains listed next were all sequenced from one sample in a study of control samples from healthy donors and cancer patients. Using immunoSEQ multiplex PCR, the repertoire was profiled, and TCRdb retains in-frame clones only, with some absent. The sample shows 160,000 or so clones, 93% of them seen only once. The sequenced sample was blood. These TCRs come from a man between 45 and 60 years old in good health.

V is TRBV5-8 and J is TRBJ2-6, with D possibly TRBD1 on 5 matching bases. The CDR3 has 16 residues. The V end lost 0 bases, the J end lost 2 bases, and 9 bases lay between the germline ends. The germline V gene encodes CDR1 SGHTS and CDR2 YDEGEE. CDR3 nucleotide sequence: TGTGCCAGCAGCTTGGGAAGGGGTACTGGGGCCAACGTCCTGACTTTC. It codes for CASSLGRGTGANVLTF.

The chain's CDR3 is CASSRETGSEKLFF. The CDR3, as DNA: TGTGCCAGCAGCAGAGAGACAGGGAGTGAAAAACTGTTTTTT. V and J are TRBV7-9 and TRBJ1-4; 7 nucleotides align to TRBD1. Germline V CDR1 and CDR2: SEHNR, FQNEAQ (reference sequence). J was trimmed by 7 bases and V by 5 bases; bases with no gene match: 7. The CDR3 runs 14 residues.